Listed below are T cell receptor beta chains from one sample, sequenced in a study of cytomegalovirus exposure and HLA in healthy donors. Only in-frame clones appear in the TCRdb table, and some are missing; sequencing was by immunoSEQ multiplex PCR. Of about 170,000 clones in the sample, 60% to 80% were seen once. The sequenced sample was PBMCs. The receptors were gathered from a woman aged 45-65 years in good health and CMV-seropositive. Both conserved end residues are part of each CDR3. A D gene is named only where the DNA matches it firmly. Clone size is shown for a subset of rows, as once, few, many or a class of expanded clone.

j_call | d_call | v_call | clone_size | cdr3_aa | cdr3_nt
TRBJ1-1 | - | TRBV6-5 | once | CASSYRPGGGRTEAFF | TGTGCCAGCAGCTACCGACCGGGGGGGGGAAGGACTGAAGCTTTCTTT
TRBJ2-1 | - | TRBV6-6 | - | CASRPIAPSYNEQFF | TGTGCCAGCAGGCCAATAGCGCCCTCCTACAATGAGCAGTTCTTC
TRBJ1-1 | TRBD1 | TRBV7-9 | few | CASSLDPGTDTEAFF | TGTGCCAGCAGCTTAGATCCAGGGACAGACACTGAAGCTTTCTTT
TRBJ1-5 | - | TRBV6-9 | - | CASNQTRQEYNQPQHF | TGTGCCAGCAACCAGACTCGACAGGAATACAATCAGCCCCAGCATTTT
TRBJ1-4 | - | TRBV2 | - | CASRIQVLNEKLFF | TGTGCCAGCAGAATACAGGTGCTTAATGAAAAACTGTTTTTT
TRBJ1-4 | TRBD1 | TRBV4-1 | few | CASSQVIRDRDEKLFF | TGCGCCAGCAGCCAAGTCATCCGGGACAGGGATGAAAAACTGTTTTTT
TRBJ2-2 | TRBD2 | TRBV4-2 | once | CASSGLTSGIGTGELFF | TGTGCCAGCAGCGGACTGACTAGCGGGATAGGGACCGGGGAGCTGTTTTTT
TRBJ1-1 | - | TRBV28 | - | CASRDMNTEAFF | TGTGCCAGCAGAGACATGAACACTGAAGCTTTCTTT
TRBJ1-1 | TRBD1 | TRBV19 | - | CASRDRDYTEAFF | TGTGCCAGCCGGGACAGGGATTACACTGAAGCTTTCTTT
TRBJ2-2 | TRBD2 | TRBV4-1 | - | CASSHPISGRVTGELFF | TGCGCCAGCAGCCACCCCATAAGCGGGAGGGTCACCGGGGAGCTGTTTTTT
TRBJ1-5 | - | TRBV29-1 | - | CSVEDVAGEPQHF | TGCAGCGTTGAAGACGTCGCAGGGGAGCCCCAGCATTTT
TRBJ2-3 | TRBD2 | TRBV7-9 | - | CASSSTSGGPGGQYF | TGTGCCAGCAGCTCAACTAGCGGGGGGCCGGGAGGGCAGTATTTT
TRBJ1-6 | - | TRBV6-1 | - | CASSEKGQWGNSPLHF | TGTGCCAGCAGTGAAAAGGGACAATGGGGAAATTCACCCCTCCACTTT
TRBJ2-1 | TRBD2 | TRBV4-2 | few | CASSPKLLAGQYNEQFF | TGTGCCAGCAGCCCCAAACTCTTAGCGGGACAATACAATGAGCAGTTCTTC
TRBJ2-4 | TRBD2 | TRBV4-1 | once | CASSRSTSVVENIQYF | TGCGCCAGCAGCCGCTCGACTAGCGTGGTGGAAAACATTCAGTACTTC
TRBJ1-3 | - | TRBV19 | - | CASREDGISGNTIYF | TGTGCCAGTAGGGAGGACGGTATCTCTGGAAACACCATATATTTT
TRBJ2-1 | TRBD1 | TRBV29-1 | few | CSVRTGGTYNEQFF | TGCAGCGTACGGACAGGGGGAACCTACAATGAGCAGTTCTTC
TRBJ2-3 | - | TRBV7-6 | - | CASSLAGADTQYF | TGTGCCAGCAGCTTAGCGGGCGCAGATACGCAGTATTTT
TRBJ1-1 | - | TRBV25-1 | - | CASSEYPFAGQDTEAFF | TGTGCCAGCAGTGAATATCCCTTTGCGGGCCAGGACACTGAAGCTTTCTTT
TRBJ2-7 | TRBD1 | TRBV7-9 | - | CASSTQGGDRGLVYEQYF | TGTGCCAGCAGCACCCAGGGGGGGGACAGGGGACTTGTATACGAGCAGTACTTC
TRBJ2-5 | - | TRBV7-2 | once | CASSPDRYQETQYF | TGTGCCAGCAGCCCCGACAGATACCAAGAGACCCAGTACTTC
TRBJ2-1 | TRBD2 | TRBV19 | - | CASRARGDSYNEQFF | TGTGCCAGTAGAGCACGGGGGGACTCCTACAATGAGCAGTTCTTC
TRBJ1-2 | TRBD1 | TRBV19 | - | CASSFGQGNSGYTF | TGTGCCAGTAGTTTCGGACAGGGGAACAGTGGCTACACCTTC
TRBJ2-7 | - | TRBV18 | - | CASSHGLQEVYEQYF | TGTGCCAGCTCACACGGACTCCAGGAGGTCTACGAGCAGTACTTC
TRBJ1-1 | - | TRBV18 | once | CASSPARQVTEAFF | TGTGCCAGCTCACCAGCCAGACAGGTTACTGAAGCTTTCTTT
TRBJ2-7 | TRBD2 | TRBV5-8 | - | CASSSGLAGYEQYF | TGTGCCAGCAGCTCGGGACTAGCGGGATACGAGCAGTACTTC
TRBJ2-7 | TRBD2 | TRBV7-8 | - | CASSRDYNNYEQYF | TGTGCCAGCAGCCGGGACTATAACAACTACGAGCAGTACTTC
TRBJ1-2 | TRBD1 | TRBV5-4 | - | CASSTDRVGYGYTF | TGTGCCAGCAGCACCGACAGGGTAGGCTATGGCTACACCTTC
TRBJ1-3 | - | TRBV9 | - | CASSVGWGPPGPGNTIYF | TGTGCCAGCAGCGTAGGCTGGGGGCCGCCGGGACCTGGAAACACCATATATTTT
TRBJ1-1 | - | TRBV7-9 | - | CAVLGRREAFF | TGTGCCGTACTCGGTAGGAGGGAAGCTTTCTTT
TRBJ2-1 | - | TRBV7-9 | once | CASSLVRNEQFF | TGTGCCAGCAGCTTAGTTCGCAATGAGCAGTTCTTC
TRBJ2-2 | - | TRBV9 | - | CASSVEVGGNTGELFF | TGTGCCAGCAGCGTAGAGGTGGGAGGGAACACCGGGGAGCTGTTTTTT
TRBJ2-5 | TRBD2 | TRBV5-1 | - | CSSSPTSGVQETQYF | TGCTCCAGCAGCCCGACTAGCGGGGTTCAAGAGACCCAGTACTTC
TRBJ2-7 | TRBD1 | TRBV28 | - | CASIGTGGSYEQYF | TGTGCCAGCATCGGGACAGGGGGCTCCTACGAGCAGTACTTC
TRBJ2-7 | - | TRBV5-6 | - | CASSLGEYEQYF | TGTGCCAGCAGCCTCGGGGAATACGAGCAGTACTTC
TRBJ2-6 | TRBD1 | TRBV5-6 | - | CASRGQGTSGANVLTF | TGTGCCAGCAGGGGACAGGGGACGTCTGGGGCCAACGTCCTGACTTTC